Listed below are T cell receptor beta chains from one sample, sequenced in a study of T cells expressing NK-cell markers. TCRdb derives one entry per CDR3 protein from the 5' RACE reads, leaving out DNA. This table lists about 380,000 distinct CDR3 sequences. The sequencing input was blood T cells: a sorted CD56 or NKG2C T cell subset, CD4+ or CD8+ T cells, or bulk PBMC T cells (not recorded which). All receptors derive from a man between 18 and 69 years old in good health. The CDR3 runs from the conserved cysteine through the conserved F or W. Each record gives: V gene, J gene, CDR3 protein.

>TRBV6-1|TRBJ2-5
CASRPMGGRETQYF
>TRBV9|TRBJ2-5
CASSVGLVGGAEETQYF
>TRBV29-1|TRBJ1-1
CSVSGQGMITEAFF
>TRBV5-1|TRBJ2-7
CASSLYVSYEQYF
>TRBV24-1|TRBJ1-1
CATSEGGGNEAFF
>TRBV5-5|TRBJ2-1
CASSSRGFDLNEQFF
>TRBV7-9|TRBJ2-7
CASSFQGEGYEQYF
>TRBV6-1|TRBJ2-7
CASTRLAGLYEQYF
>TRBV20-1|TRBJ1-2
CSARVYGAYGYTF
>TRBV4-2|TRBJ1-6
CASSHRAGNNSPLHF
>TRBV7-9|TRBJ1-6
CASRGQGAHSPLHF
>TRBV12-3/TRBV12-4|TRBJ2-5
CASSRWGAGETQYF
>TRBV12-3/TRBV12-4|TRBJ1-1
CASRRDWTLGEAFF
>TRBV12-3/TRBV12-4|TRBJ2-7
CASREGRGAGYEQYF
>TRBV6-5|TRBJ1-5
CASSYSIVRGSNQPQHF
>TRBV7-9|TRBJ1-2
CASSADRGYGYTF
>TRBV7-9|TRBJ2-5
CASTDTQETQYF
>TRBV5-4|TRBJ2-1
CASSLALAGLAKQFF
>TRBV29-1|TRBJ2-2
CSVDELDDGELFF
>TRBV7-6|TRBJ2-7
CASSLVVTAEQYF
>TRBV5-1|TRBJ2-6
CASSPGNSGANVLTF
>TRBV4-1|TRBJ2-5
CASSFGGWQETQYF
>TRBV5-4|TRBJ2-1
CASSSGLAGGTLRDEQFF
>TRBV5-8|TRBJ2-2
CASSFRRANTGELFF